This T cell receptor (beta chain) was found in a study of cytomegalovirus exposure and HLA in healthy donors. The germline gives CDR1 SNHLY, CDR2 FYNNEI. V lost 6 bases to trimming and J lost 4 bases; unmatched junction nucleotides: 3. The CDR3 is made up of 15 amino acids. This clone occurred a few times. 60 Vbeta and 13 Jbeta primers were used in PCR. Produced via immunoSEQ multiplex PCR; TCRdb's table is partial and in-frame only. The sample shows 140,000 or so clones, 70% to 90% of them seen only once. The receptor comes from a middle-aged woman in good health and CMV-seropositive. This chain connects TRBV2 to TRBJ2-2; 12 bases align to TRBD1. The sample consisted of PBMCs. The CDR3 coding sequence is TGTGCCAGCAGGGGACAGGGGGCGGGCACCGGGGAGCTGTTTTTT. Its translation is CASRGQGAGTGELFF.